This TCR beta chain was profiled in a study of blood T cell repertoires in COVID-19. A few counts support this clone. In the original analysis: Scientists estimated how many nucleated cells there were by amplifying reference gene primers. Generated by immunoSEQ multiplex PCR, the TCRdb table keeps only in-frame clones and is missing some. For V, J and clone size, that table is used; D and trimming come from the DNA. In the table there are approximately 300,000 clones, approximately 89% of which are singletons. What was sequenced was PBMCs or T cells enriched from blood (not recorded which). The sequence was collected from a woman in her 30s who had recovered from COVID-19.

The DNA of the CDR3 is TGTGCCAGCAGCTACGGGGGGCTGAACTATGGCTACACCTTC. Protein sequence: CASSYGGLNYGYTF. The chain recombines TRBV7-2 with TRBJ1-2, with D maybe TRBD1 (6 bases). This CDR3 contains 14 residues. The V and J ends lost 4 bases and 2 bases respectively, with 11 bases between them. Germline lookup yields CDR1 SGHTA and CDR2 FQGNSA.